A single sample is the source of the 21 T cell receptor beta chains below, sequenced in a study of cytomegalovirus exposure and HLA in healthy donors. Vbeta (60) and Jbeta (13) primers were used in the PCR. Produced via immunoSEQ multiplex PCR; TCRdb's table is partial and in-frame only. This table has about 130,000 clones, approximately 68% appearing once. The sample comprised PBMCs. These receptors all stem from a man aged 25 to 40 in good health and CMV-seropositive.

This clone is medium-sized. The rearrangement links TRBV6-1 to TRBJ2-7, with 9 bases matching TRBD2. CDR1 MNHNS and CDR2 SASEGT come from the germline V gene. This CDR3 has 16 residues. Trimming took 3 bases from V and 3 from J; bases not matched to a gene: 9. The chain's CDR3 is CASSDSSLAGFYEQYF. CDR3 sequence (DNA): TGTGCCAGCAGTGATTCATCCCTAGCGGGATTCTACGAGCAGTACTTC.

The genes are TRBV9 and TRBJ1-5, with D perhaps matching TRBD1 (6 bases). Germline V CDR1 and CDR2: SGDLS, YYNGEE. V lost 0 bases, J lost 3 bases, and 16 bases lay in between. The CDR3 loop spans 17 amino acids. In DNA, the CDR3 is TGTGCCAGCAGCGTAGCTTTGGGACACCTTTACAATCAGCCCCAGCATTTT. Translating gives CASSVALGHLYNQPQHF.

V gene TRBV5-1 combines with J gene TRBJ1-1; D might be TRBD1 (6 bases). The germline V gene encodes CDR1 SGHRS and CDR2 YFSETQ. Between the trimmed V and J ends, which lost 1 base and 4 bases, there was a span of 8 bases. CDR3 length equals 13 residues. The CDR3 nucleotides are TGCGCCAGCAGCTTGACAGGGCGCACTGAAGCTTTCTTT. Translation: CASSLTGRTEAFF.

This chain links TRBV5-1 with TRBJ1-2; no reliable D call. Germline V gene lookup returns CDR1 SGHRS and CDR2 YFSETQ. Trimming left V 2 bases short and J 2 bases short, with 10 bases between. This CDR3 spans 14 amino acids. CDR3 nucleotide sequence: TGCGCCAGCAGCTTTACGTCGGGGAACTATGGCTACACCTTC. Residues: CASSFTSGNYGYTF.

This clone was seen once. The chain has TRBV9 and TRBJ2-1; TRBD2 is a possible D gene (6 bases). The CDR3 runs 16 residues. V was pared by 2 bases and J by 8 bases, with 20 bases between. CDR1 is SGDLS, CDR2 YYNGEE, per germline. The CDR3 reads CASSVWTIMNGDEQFF. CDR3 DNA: TGTGCCAGCAGCGTCTGGACTATCATGAACGGCGATGAGCAGTTCTTC.

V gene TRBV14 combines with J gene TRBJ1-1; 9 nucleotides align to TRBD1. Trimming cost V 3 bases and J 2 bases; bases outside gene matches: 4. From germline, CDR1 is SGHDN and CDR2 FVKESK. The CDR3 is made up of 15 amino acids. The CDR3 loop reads CASSHPGQGNTEAFF. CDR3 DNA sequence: TGTGCCAGCAGCCACCCGGGACAGGGAAACACTGAAGCTTTCTTT. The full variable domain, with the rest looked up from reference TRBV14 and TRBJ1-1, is EAGVTQFPSHSVIEKGQTVTLRCDPISGHDNLYWYRRVMGKEIKFLLHFVKESKQDESGMPNNRFLAERTGGTYSTLKVQPAELEDSGVYFCASSHPGQGNTEAFFGQGTRLTVV.

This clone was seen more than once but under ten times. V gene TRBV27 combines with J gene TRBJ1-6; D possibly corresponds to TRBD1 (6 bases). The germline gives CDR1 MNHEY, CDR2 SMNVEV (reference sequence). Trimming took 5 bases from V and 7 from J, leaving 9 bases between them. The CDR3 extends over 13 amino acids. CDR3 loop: CASSRQDNSPLHF. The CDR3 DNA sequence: TGTGCCAGCAGTCGACAGGACAATTCACCCCTCCACTTT.

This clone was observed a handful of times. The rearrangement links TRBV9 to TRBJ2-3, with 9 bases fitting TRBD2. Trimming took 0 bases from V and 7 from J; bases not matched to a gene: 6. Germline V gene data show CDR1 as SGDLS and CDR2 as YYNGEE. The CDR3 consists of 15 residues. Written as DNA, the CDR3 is TGTGCCAGCAGCGTAGAGGAGACTAGCGGTTATACGCAGTATTTT. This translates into CASSVEETSGYTQYF.

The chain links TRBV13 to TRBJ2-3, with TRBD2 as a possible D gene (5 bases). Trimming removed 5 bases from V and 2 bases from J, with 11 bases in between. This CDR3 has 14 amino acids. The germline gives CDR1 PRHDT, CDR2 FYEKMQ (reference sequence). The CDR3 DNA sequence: TGTGCCAGCAGCCCGGACTCCCACACAGATACGCAGTATTTT. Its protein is CASSPDSHTDTQYF.

The CDR3 DNA reads TGTGCCAGCAGCTTAGAACCTAGCAGCGAGCAGTACTTC. It is translated as CASSLEPSSEQYF. The rearrangement joins TRBV7-3 to TRBJ2-7, with a tentative D call TRBD2 (5 bases). CDR3 size: 13 residues. The germline V gene encodes CDR1 SGHTA and CDR2 FQGTGA. V was cut by 2 bases and J by 6 bases, with 11 bases left in between.

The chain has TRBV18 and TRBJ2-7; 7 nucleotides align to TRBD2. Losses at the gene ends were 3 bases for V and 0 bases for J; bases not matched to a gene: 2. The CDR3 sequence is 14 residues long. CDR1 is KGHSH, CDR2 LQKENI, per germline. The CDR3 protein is CASSPSGSSYEQYF. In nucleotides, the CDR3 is TGTGCCAGCTCACCTAGCGGGTCCTCCTACGAGCAGTACTTC.

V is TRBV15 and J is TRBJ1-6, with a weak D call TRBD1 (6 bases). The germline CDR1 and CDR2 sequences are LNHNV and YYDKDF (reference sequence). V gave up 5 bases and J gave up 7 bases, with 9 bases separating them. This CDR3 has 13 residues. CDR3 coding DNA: TGTGCCACCAGCTCGCAGGGGAATTCACCCCTCCACTTT. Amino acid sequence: CATSSQGNSPLHF.

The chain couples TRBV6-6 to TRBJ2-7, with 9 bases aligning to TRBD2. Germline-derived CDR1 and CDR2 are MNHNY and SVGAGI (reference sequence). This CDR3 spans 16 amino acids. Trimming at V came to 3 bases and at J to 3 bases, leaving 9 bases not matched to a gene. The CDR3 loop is CASSYSRSGRIYEQYF. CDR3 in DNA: TGTGCCAGCAGTTATTCCCGAAGCGGGAGGATCTACGAGCAGTACTTC.

In DNA form, the CDR3 reads TGTGCCAGCAGGTGGACAGGGCGCCATGGCTACACCTTC. Translation gives CASRWTGRHGYTF. The gene calls are TRBV28 and TRBJ1-2, with TRBD1 identical over 8 bases. The CDR3 sequence is 13 residues long. V trimming: 6 bases; J trimming: 6 bases; junction bases outside the gene matches: 6. Per the germline V gene, CDR1 is MDHEN and CDR2 is SYDVKM.

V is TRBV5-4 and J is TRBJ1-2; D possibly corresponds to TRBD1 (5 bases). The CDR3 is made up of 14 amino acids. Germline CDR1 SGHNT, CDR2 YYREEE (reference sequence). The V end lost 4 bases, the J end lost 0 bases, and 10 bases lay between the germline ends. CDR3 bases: TGTGCCAGCAGCGTGCAGGGCTCTAACTATGGCTACACCTTC. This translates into CASSVQGSNYGYTF.

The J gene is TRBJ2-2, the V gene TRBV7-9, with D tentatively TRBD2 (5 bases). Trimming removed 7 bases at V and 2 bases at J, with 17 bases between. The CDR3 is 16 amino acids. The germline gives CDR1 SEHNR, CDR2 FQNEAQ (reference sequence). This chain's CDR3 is CASTETRVRNTGELFF. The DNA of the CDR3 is TGTGCCAGCACCGAAACTAGGGTCAGAAACACCGGGGAGCTGTTTTTT.

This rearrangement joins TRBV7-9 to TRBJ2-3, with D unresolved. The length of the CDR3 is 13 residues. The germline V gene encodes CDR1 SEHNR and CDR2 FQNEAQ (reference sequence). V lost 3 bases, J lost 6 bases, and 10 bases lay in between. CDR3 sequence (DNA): TGTGCCAGCAGCTTTTCTAGTGGTGATACGCAGTATTTT. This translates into CASSFSSGDTQYF.

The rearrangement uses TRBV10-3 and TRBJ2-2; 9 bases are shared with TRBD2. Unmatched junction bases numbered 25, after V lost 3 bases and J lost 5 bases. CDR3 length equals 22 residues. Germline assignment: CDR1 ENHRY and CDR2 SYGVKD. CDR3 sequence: CAISEMRPPRFGAGGGTGELFF. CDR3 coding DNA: TGTGCCATCAGTGAAATGCGGCCCCCCCGGTTCGGAGCGGGAGGAGGTACCGGGGAGCTGTTTTTT.

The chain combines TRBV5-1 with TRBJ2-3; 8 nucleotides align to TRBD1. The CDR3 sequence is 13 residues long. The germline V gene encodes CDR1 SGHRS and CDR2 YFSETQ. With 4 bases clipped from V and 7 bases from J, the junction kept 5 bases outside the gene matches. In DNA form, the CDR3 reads TGCGCCAGCAGCCCCGGACAGGGACATACGCAGTATTTT. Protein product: CASSPGQGHTQYF.

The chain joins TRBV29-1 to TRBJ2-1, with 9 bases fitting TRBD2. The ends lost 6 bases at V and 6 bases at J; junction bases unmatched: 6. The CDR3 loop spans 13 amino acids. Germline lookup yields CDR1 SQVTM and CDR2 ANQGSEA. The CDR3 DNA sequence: TGCAGCGTCCAAGCGGGAGGTAGCAATGAGCAGTTCTTC. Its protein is CSVQAGGSNEQFF.

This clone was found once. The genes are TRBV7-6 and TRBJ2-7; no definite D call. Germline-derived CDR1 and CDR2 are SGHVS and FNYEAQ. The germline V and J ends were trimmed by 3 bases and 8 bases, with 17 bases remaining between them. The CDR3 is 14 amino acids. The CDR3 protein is CASSLEIPPFKQYF. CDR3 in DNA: TGTGCCAGCAGCTTGGAGATACCTCCATTCAAGCAGTACTTC.